This TCR beta chain originates from a study of blood T cell repertoires in COVID-19. Study information: Sources were T cells, B-cell-depleted T cells, or PBMCs; the material itself was cDNA or gDNA.

Germline loops: CDR1 MNHEY, CDR2 SVGEGT. J was trimmed by 5 bases and V by 6 bases; bases with no gene match: 14. The CDR3 has 18 amino acids. Participant-given clinical history determined each cohort assignment. Method: immunoSEQ multiplex PCR; TCRdb's copy keeps in-frame clones and lacks some. The data show about 150,000 clones, approximately 80% seen once. This TCR was recovered from a woman in her forties or fifties who had recovered from COVID-19. Sequencing was carried out using PBMCs or T cells enriched from blood (not recorded which). This chain links TRBV6-2 or TRBV6-3 with TRBJ2-2; 11 nucleotides agree with TRBD1. The CDR3 DNA sequence: TGTGCCAGCAGCGGGACAGGGGGTCCTATATCGGGAACCGGGGAGCTGTTTTTT. Residues: CASSGTGGPISGTGELFF.